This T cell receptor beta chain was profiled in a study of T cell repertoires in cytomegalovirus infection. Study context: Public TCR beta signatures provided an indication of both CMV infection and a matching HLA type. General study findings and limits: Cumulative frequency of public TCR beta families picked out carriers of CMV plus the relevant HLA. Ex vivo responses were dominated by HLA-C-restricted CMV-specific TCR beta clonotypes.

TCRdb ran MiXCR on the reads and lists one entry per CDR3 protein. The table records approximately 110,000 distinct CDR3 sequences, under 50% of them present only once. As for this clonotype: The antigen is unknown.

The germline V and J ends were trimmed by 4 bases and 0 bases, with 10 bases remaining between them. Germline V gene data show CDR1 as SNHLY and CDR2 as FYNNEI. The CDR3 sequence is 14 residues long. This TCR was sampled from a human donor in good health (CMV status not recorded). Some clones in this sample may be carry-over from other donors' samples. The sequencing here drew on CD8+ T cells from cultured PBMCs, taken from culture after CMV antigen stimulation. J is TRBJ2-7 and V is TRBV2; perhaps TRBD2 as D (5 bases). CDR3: CASSAEASSYEQYF. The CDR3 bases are TGTGCCAGCAGTGCGGAGGCTAGCTCCTACGAGCAGTACTTC.